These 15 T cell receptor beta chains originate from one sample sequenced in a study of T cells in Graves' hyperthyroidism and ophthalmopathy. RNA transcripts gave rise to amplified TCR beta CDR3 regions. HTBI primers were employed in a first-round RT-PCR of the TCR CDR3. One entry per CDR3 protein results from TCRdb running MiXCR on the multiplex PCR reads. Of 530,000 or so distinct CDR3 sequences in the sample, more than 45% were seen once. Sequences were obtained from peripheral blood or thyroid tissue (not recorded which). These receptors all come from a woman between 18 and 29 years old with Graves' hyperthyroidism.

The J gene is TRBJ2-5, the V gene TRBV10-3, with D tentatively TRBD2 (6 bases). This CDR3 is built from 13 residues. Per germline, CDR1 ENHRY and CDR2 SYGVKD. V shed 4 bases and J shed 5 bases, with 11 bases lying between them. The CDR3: CAISGEGRETQYF. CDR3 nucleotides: TGTGCCATCAGTGGAGAGGGGAGGGAGACCCAGTACTTC.

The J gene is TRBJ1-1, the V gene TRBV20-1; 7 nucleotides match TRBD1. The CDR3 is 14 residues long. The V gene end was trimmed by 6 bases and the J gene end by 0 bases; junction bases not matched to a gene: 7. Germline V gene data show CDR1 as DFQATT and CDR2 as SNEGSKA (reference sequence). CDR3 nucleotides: TGCAGTGCATCCCCCGGGACAGTGAACACTGAAGCTTTCTTT. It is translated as CSASPGTVNTEAFF.

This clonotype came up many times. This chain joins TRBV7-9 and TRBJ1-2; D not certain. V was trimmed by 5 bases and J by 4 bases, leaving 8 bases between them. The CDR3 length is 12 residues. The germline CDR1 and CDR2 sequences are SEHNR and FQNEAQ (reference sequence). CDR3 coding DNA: TGTGCCAGCAGCCTGTCCTTCTATGGCTACACCTTC. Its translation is CASSLSFYGYTF. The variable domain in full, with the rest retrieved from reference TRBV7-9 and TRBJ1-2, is DTGVSQNPRHKITKRGQNVTFRCDPISEHNRLYWYRQTLGQGPEFLTYFQNEAQLEKSRLLSDRFSAERPKGSFSTLEIQRTEQGDSAMYLCASSLSFYGYTFGSGTRLTVV.

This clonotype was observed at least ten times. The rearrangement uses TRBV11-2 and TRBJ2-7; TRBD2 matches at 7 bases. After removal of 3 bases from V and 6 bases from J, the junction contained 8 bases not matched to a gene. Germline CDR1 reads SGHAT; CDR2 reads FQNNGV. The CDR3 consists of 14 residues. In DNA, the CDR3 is TGTGCCAGCAGCTTGGACCGGGGGGTAAGCGAGCAGTACTTC. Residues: CASSLDRGVSEQYF.

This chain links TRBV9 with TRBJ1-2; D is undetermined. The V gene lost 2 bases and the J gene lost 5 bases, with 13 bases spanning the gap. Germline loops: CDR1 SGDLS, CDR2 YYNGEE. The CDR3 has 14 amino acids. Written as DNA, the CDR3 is TGTGCCAGCAGCGTTTCCGGGGAAGGGTATGGCTACACCTTC. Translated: CASSVSGEGYGYTF.

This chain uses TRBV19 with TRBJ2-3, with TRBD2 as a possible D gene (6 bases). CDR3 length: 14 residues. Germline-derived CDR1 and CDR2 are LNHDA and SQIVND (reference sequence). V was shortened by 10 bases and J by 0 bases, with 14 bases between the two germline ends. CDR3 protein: CATTDYTSTDTQYF. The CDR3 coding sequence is TGTGCCACCACGGACTACACTAGCACAGATACGCAGTATTTT.

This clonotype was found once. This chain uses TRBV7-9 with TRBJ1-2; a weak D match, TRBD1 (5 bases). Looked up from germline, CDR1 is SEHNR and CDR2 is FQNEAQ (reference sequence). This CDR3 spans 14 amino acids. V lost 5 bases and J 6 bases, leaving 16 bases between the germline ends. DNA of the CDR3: TGTGCCAGCAGCCAAACCGGGGCAGGGAATGGCTACACCTTC. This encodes CASSQTGAGNGYTF. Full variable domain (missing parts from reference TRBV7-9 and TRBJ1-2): DTGVSQNPRHKITKRGQNVTFRCDPISEHNRLYWYRQTLGQGPEFLTYFQNEAQLEKSRLLSDRFSAERPKGSFSTLEIQRTEQGDSAMYLCASSQTGAGNGYTFGSGTRLTVV.

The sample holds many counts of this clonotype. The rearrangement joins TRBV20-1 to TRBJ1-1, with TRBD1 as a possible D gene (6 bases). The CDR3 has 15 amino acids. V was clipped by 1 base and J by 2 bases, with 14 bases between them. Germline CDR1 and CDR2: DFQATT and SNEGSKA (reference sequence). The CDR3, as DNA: TGCAGTGCTAGAGGGGACAAGCCAATAAACACTGAAGCTTTCTTT. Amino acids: CSARGDKPINTEAFF.

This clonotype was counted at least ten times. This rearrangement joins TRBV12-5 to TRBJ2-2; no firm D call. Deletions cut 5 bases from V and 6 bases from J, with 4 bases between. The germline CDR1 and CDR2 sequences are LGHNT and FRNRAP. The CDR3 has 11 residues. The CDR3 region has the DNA TGTGCTAGTGGTCCCCCCGGGGAGCTGTTTTTT. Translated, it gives CASGPPGELFF. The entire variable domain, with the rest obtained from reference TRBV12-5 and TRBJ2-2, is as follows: DARVTQTPRHKVTEMGQEVTMRCQPILGHNTVFWYRQTMMQGLELLAYFRNRAPLDDSGMPKDRFSAEMPDATLATLKIQPSEPRDSAVYFCASGPPGELFFGEGSRLTVL.

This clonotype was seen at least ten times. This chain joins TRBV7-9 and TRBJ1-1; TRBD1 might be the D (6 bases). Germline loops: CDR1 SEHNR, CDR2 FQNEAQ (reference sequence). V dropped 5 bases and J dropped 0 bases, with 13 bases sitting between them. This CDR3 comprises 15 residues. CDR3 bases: TGTGCCAGCAGCAGCGACAGGAGCATGAACACTGAAGCTTTCTTT. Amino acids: CASSSDRSMNTEAFF.

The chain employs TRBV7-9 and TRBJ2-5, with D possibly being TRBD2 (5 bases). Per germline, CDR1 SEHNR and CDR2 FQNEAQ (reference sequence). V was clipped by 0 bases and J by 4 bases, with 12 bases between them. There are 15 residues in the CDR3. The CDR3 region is CASSLAGVGVETQYF. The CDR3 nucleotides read TGTGCCAGCAGCTTAGCGGGAGTCGGTGTAGAGACCCAGTACTTC.

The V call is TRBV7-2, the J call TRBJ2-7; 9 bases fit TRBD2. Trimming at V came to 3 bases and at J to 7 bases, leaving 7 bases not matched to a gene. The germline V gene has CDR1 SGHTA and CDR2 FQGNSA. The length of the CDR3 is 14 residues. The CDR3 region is CASSFSGRENEQYF. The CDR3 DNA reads TGTGCCAGCAGCTTTAGCGGGAGAGAGAATGAGCAGTACTTC.

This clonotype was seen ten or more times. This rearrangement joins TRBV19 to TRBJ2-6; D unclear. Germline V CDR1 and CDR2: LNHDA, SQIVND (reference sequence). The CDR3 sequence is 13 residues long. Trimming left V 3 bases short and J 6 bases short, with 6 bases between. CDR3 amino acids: CASSIFEANVLTF. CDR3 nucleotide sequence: TGTGCCAGTAGTATTTTCGAGGCCAACGTCCTGACTTTC.

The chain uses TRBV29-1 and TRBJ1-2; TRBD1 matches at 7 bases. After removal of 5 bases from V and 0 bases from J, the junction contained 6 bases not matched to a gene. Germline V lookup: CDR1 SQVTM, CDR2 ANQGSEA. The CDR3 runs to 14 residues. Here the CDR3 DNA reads TGCAGCGTTCTCCGACAGGGAGCTAACTATGGCTACACCTTC. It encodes CSVLRQGANYGYTF.

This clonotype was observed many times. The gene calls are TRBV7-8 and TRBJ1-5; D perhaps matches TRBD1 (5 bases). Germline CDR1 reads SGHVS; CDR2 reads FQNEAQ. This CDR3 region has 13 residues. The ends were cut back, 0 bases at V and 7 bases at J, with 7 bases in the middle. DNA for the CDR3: TGTGCCAGCAGCTTAGCCGGGGGACAGCCCCAGCATTTT. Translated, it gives CASSLAGGQPQHF. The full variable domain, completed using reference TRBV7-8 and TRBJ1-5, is GAGVSQSPRYKVAKRGQDVALRCDPISGHVSLFWYQQALGQGPEFLTYFQNEAQLDKSGLPSDRFFAERPEGSVSTLKIQRTQQEDSAVYLCASSLAGGQPQHFGDGTRLSIL.